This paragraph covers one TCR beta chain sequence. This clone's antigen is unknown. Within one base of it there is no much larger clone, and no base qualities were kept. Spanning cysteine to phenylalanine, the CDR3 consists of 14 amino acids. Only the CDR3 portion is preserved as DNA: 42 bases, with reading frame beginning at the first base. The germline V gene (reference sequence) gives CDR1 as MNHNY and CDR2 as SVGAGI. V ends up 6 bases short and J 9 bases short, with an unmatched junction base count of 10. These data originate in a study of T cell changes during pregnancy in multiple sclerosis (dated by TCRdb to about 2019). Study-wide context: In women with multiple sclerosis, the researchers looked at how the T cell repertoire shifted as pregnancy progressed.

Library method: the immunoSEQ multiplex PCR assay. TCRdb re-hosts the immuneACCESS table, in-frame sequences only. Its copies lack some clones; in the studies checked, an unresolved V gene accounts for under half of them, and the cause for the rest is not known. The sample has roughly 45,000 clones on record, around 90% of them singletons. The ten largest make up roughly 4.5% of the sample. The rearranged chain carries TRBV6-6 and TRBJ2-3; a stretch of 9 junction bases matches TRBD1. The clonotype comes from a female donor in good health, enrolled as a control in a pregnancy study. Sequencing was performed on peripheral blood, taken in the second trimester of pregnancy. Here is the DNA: TGTGCCAGCAGGAGGACGGGACAGGGAGGGACGCAGTATTTT. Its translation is CASRRTGQGGTQYF.